The rows below give T cell receptor beta chains drawn from one sample of a study of T-cell reconstitution after alpha-beta-depleted transplantation in children. TCRdb reprocessed the PCR reads with MiXCR, giving one entry per CDR3 protein. The table has about 440,000 distinct CDR3 sequences, approximately 41% seen once; the top ten hold 27%. This specimen consisted of PBMCs, obtained before TCRalphabeta/CD19-depleted stem cell transplant. These receptors came from a girl aged 2-10 years with aplastic anemia, due to receive a stem cell transplant. CDR3s leave out the opening cysteine and the closing phenylalanine or tryptophan. The order of the fields is CDR3 protein, V gene, J gene, D gene. D genes are given only for firm matches.

cdr3_aa: ASSDHGGVTDTQY
v_call: TRBV9
j_call: TRBJ2-3
d_call: TRBD2

cdr3_aa: ASSQGGLNEQY
v_call: TRBV3-1
j_call: TRBJ2-7
d_call: NA

cdr3_aa: ASGNNLGPGPATDTQY
v_call: TRBV11-1
j_call: TRBJ2-3
d_call: NA

cdr3_aa: ASSLFGTGGYEQY
v_call: TRBV28
j_call: TRBJ2-7
d_call: TRBD1

cdr3_aa: ASSLPSIDTQY
v_call: TRBV9
j_call: TRBJ2-3
d_call: NA

cdr3_aa: SVEGNNEQF
v_call: TRBV29-1
j_call: TRBJ2-1
d_call: NA

cdr3_aa: ASSLVQSSYEQY
v_call: TRBV11-2
j_call: TRBJ2-7
d_call: NA

cdr3_aa: ATSAGLADVTDTQY
v_call: TRBV15
j_call: TRBJ2-3
d_call: TRBD2

cdr3_aa: ATSRGGVAGVHAF
v_call: TRBV15
j_call: TRBJ2-1
d_call: TRBD2

cdr3_aa: ASSRAVTYEQY
v_call: TRBV6-1
j_call: TRBJ2-7
d_call: NA